A selection of T cell receptor beta chains follows, all from one sample in a study of T-cell memory formation after mild COVID-19. TCRdb called the 5' RACE reads again in MiXCR, with one record for every CDR3 protein. Among around 500,000 distinct CDR3 sequences listed, about 18% were seen once. What was sequenced was PBMCs or a T cell subset sorted from them (not recorded which). The receptors here all came from an adult woman who had mild COVID-19 (a few samples of this study predate the infection). Cell type and time point are not known. CDR3s include the opening cysteine and the closing phenylalanine or tryptophan. A D gene is named only where the DNA matches it firmly. Size tells how often a clone was seen (once, few, many) or the class of an expanded clone, and some rows leave it out.

CDR3 DNA	CDR3 protein	J gene	clone size	V gene	D gene
TGTGCCAGCAGCTTAAGAGGACAGGGACACGAGCAGTACTTC	CASSLRGQGHEQYF	TRBJ2-7	.	TRBV5-8	TRBD1
TGCGCCAGCAGCTTGTGGGTTGAGGAGACCCAGTACTTC	CASSLWVEETQYF	TRBJ2-5	few	TRBV5-1	.
TGCGCCAGCAGCCAAGCCTGGGTTTCCTACAATGAGCAGTTCTTC	CASSQAWVSYNEQFF	TRBJ2-1	.	TRBV4-1	.
TGTGCCAGCAGCCCAAGGACTAGCGGGCTACTCTCCTACGAGCAGTACTTC	CASSPRTSGLLSYEQYF	TRBJ2-7	few	TRBV7-9	TRBD2
TGCGCCAGCAGTCTTCTTCCCGGGGCCAAAAACATTCAGTACTTC	CASSLLPGAKNIQYF	TRBJ2-4	.	TRBV23-1	.
TGCGCCAGCAGTGACAGGGGATTTAACACCGGGGAGCTGTTTTTT	CASSDRGFNTGELFF	TRBJ2-2	few	TRBV5-1	TRBD1
TGCGCCAGCAGGACTACCCCGGCCTACGAGCAGCAGTACTTC	CASRTTPAYEQQYF	TRBJ2-7	few	TRBV5-1	.
TGTGCCTGGAGTGTACGTGTGCGGGAGACCCAGTACTTC	CAWSVRVRETQYF	TRBJ2-5	.	TRBV30	.
TGCAGTGCTAGGGGTGGGGACAGGGTGAGGGATAGCAATCAGCCCCAGCATTTT	CSARGGDRVRDSNQPQHF	TRBJ1-5	few	TRBV20-1	TRBD1
TGCAGTGCCGACAGGGGTACCTACAATGAGCAGTTCTTC	CSADRGTYNEQFF	TRBJ2-1	.	TRBV20-1	TRBD1
TGCAGCCACCCCCGGGACAGGGTGGGTGAGCAGTTCTTC	CSHPRDRVGEQFF	TRBJ2-1	.	TRBV29-1	TRBD1
TGTGCCAGCAGCCCTGGGACCGGTCAGCCCCAGCATTTT	CASSPGTGQPQHF	TRBJ1-5	.	TRBV5-6	.
TGTGCCAGCAGTGAACAAGCAGGGGGACTCACGGATACGCAGTATTTT	CASSEQAGGLTDTQYF	TRBJ2-3	.	TRBV6-4	.
TGCGCCAGCAGCTTGGCCTCACTAGCGGGGTCCCAAGAGACCCAGTACTTC	CASSLASLAGSQETQYF	TRBJ2-5	.	TRBV5-1	TRBD2
TGCAGTGCTAGGGCCCGGGACTTTCAAGAGACCCAGTACTTC	CSARARDFQETQYF	TRBJ2-5	few	TRBV20-1	.
TGTGCCAGCAGCTTCGACGGAGCAGGGATGTATGAGCAGTTCTTC	CASSFDGAGMYEQFF	TRBJ2-1	.	TRBV7-8	.
TGTGCCACCAGCAGAGTCCGGGGTGCCTACAATGAGCAGTTCTTC	CATSRVRGAYNEQFF	TRBJ2-1	.	TRBV15	.
TGTGCCAGCAGCTTAGCACGGACCTCAACCAGGGATACGCAGTATTTT	CASSLARTSTRDTQYF	TRBJ2-3	.	TRBV5-6	.
TGTGCCAGCAGCTCCCTCAGATCTCGGGACACCGGGGAGCTGTTTTTT	CASSSLRSRDTGELFF	TRBJ2-2	few	TRBV6-1	.
TGTGCCACCAGTGATTTAGGGGGCGCCGAGACCCAGTACTTC	CATSDLGGAETQYF	TRBJ2-5	.	TRBV24-1	TRBD1
TGCAGTGCTAGTCAGGGTGGAGAGACCCAGTACTTC	CSASQGGETQYF	TRBJ2-5	many	TRBV20-1	.
TGTGCCAGCAGCATGGGAAGCCTTCCCTACGAGCAGTACTTC	CASSMGSLPYEQYF	TRBJ2-7	.	TRBV7-6	.
TGTGCCAGCAGTCCACTGGGACTAGTACCCACAGATACGCAGTATTTT	CASSPLGLVPTDTQYF	TRBJ2-3	many	TRBV27	TRBD2
TGCAGTGCTAGAGATCTGGCCCTCGGGTCCTACGAGCAGTACTTC	CSARDLALGSYEQYF	TRBJ2-7	.	TRBV20-1	.
TGTGCCAGCAGCACCGGCGGGGATGAAAAACTGTTTTTT	CASSTGGDEKLFF	TRBJ1-4	.	TRBV7-9	.